The 30 T cell receptor beta chains reported below all come from one sample, sequenced in a study of blood T cell repertoires in COVID-19. The protocol was immunoSEQ multiplex PCR, while the TCRdb copy is restricted to in-frame clones and leaves out a portion. Among hundreds of thousands of clones listed, roughly nine tenths were seen once. The sequencing sample was made of peripheral blood. The receptors come from a man between 60 and 75 years old who had recovered from COVID-19.

The chain recombines TRBV6-5 with TRBJ1-2, with D uncertain. The V end lost 6 bases, the J end lost 4 bases, and 15 bases lay between the germline ends. The CDR3 is made up of 14 amino acids. The germline V gene has CDR1 MNHEY and CDR2 SVGAGI. The CDR3 loop reads CASRPPGGPYGYTF. In DNA, the CDR3 is TGTGCCAGCAGGCCACCCGGCGGCCCCTATGGCTACACCTTC.

The V gene is TRBV5-1, the J gene TRBJ2-7, with 9 nucleotides matching TRBD1. Germline CDR1 SGHRS, CDR2 YFSETQ. V dropped 4 bases and J dropped 5; count of bases not matched to a gene: 10. This CDR3 has 15 amino acids. This chain's CDR3 is CASSPNSGQGNEQYF. DNA for the CDR3: TGCGCCAGCAGCCCAAACTCGGGACAGGGCAACGAGCAGTACTTC.

This sequence joins TRBV6-5 and TRBJ2-3; 7 nucleotides match TRBD2. This CDR3 has 13 amino acids. CDR1 is MNHEY and CDR2 is SVGAGI in the germline V gene. With 8 bases clipped from V and 4 bases from J, the junction kept 6 bases outside the gene matches. The CDR3 sequence is CASGLAGADTQYF. The CDR3 bases are TGTGCCAGCGGTTTAGCGGGCGCAGATACGCAGTATTTT.

The genes are TRBV5-6 and TRBJ2-7; 8 nucleotides match TRBD2. CDR1 is SGHDT and CDR2 is YYEEEE in the germline V gene. J was trimmed by 3 bases and V by 5 bases; bases with no gene match: 13. The CDR3 consists of 16 residues. DNA for the CDR3: TGTGCCAGCAGTTACATAGCGGGGCCTCTAAGCTACGAGCAGTACGTC. Amino acid sequence: CASSYIAGPLSYEQYV.

The sample holds a few counts of this clone. One end of the junction varies from germline; a read error may be responsible. The chain employs TRBV24-1 and TRBJ2-5; the match to TRBD1 covers 8 bases. Looked up from germline, CDR1 is KGHDR and CDR2 is SFDVKD. This CDR3 has 14 residues. This CDR3 reads CATSDDRGQGTQYF. The CDR3 region has the DNA TGTGCCACCAGTGATGACAGGGGTCAAGGGACCCAGTACTTC.

The gene calls are TRBV5-6 and TRBJ2-2; D is unclear. Germline values: CDR1 SGHDT, CDR2 YYEEEE. The CDR3 loop spans 13 amino acids. V was shortened by 1 base and J by 10 bases, with 11 bases between the two germline ends. The CDR3 spells CASSLPYRAELFF. CDR3 nucleotide sequence: TGTGCCAGCAGCTTGCCCTATCGAGCGGAGCTGTTTTTT.

This chain connects TRBV10-3 to TRBJ2-3, with TRBD1 matching over 7 bases. CDR1 is ENHRY and CDR2 is SYGVKD in the germline V gene. This CDR3 spans 13 amino acids. The V segment lost 5 bases and the J segment 4 bases; nucleotides outside the gene matches: 3. The chain's CDR3 is CAISQGVPDTQYF. For the CDR3, the DNA is TGTGCCATCAGTCAGGGGGTACCAGATACGCAGTATTTT.

This chain joins TRBV9 and TRBJ2-5; 8 nucleotides line up with TRBD2. The V gene's germline CDR1 is SGDLS and CDR2 YYNGEE. J gave up 1 base and V 5 bases, and 10 bases lay outside the gene matches. The CDR3 extends over 16 amino acids. The CDR3 DNA follows: TGTGCCAGCAGGGTGGGGGTGGCGGGGGGCCAAGAGACCCAGTACTTC. It yields the protein CASRVGVAGGQETQYF.

V gene TRBV30 combines with J gene TRBJ2-6; TRBD1 is a possible D gene (5 bases). V lost 6 bases, J lost 2 bases, and 14 bases lay in between. This CDR3 is 15 amino acids long. Germline V gene lookup returns CDR1 GTSNPN and CDR2 SVGIG (reference sequence). CDR3 in amino acids: CACPMTEAGANVLTF. CDR3 bases: TGTGCCTGCCCCATGACAGAGGCTGGGGCCAACGTCCTGACTTTC.

The chain recombines TRBV5-5 with TRBJ2-3; TRBD2 aligns across 13 bases. The CDR3 has 19 residues. Germline CDR1 reads SGHKS; CDR2 reads YYEKEE (reference sequence). The V gene end was trimmed by 4 bases and the J gene end by 7 bases; junction bases not matched to a gene: 18. CDR3 nucleotide sequence: TGTGCCAGCAGCCCCAGTTCCTTACTAGCGGGGGGGCCATTGAATACGCAGTATTTT. Protein product: CASSPSSLLAGGPLNTQYF. Drawing the rest from reference TRBV5-5 and TRBJ2-3, the complete variable domain is DAGVTQSPTHLIKTRGQQVTLRCSPISGHKSVSWYQQVLGQGPQFIFQYYEKEERGRGNFPDRFSARQFPNYSSELNVNALLLGDSALYLCASSPSSLLAGGPLNTQYFGPGTRLTVL.

The chain couples TRBV11-2 to TRBJ2-7; TRBD1 might be the D (6 bases). The CDR3 is 15 residues long. Trimming cost V 6 bases and J 4 bases, with 19 bases left between them. CDR1 is SGHAT, CDR2 FQNNGV, per germline. CDR3 sequence reads: CASSTTNTGTYEQYF. In nucleotides, the CDR3 is TGTGCCAGCAGTACTACGAACACAGGGACATACGAGCAGTACTTC.

The J gene is TRBJ2-7, the V gene TRBV6-6; D not resolved. Germline CDR1 MNHNY, CDR2 SVGAGI (reference sequence). Trimming pared 2 bases from V and 4 bases from J, leaving 9 bases between. The CDR3 runs to 13 residues. CDR3 protein: CASSYQVRYEQYV. CDR3 bases: TGTGCCAGCAGTTACCAGGTTCGATACGAGCAGTACGTC.

The V gene is TRBV3-1 (or the pseudogene TRBV3-2), the J gene TRBJ1-1; D not certain. V dropped 1 base and J dropped 0 bases, with 6 bases sitting between them. Germline V gene sequence: CDR1 LGHDT, CDR2 YNNKEL (reference sequence). The CDR3 extends over 14 amino acids. The CDR3 sequence is CASSQVGVNTEAFF. CDR3 in DNA: TGTGCCAGCAGCCAAGTTGGAGTGAACACTGAAGCTTTCTTT.

This clone was found a few times. The V call is TRBV5-1, the J call TRBJ2-2, with 13 bases that match TRBD2. Germline V CDR1 and CDR2: SGHRS, YFSETQ. Trimming took 4 bases from V and 6 from J; bases not matched to a gene: 9. CDR3 length: 17 residues. As DNA, the CDR3 is TGCGCCAGCAGCCCCGGGACTAGCGGGGTTTGGGCCGGGGAGCTGTTTTTT. Residues: CASSPGTSGVWAGELFF.

This clone was recorded a few times. The J gene is TRBJ2-2, the V gene TRBV24-1; 7 bases are shared with TRBD2. From germline, CDR1 is KGHDR and CDR2 SFDVKD. The V gene end was trimmed by 3 bases and the J gene end by 5 bases; junction bases not matched to a gene: 5. The CDR3 loop spans 15 amino acids. The CDR3 here is CATSDRTRSTGELFF. The CDR3 bases are TGTGCCACCAGTGATAGGACTAGAAGTACCGGGGAGCTGTTTTTT.

This clone was seen only a few times. CDR3 nucleotides: TGTGCCACCAGTGATTCCAGGACAGCAGGAAACACCATATATTTT. Amino acid sequence: CATSDSRTAGNTIYF. The chain links TRBV24-1 to TRBJ1-3, with D possibly being TRBD1 (6 bases). The CDR3 loop spans 15 amino acids. The V end was cut by 2 bases, the J end by 4 bases, with 11 bases between. CDR1 is KGHDR and CDR2 is SFDVKD in the germline V gene.

The chain has TRBV10-3 and TRBJ1-5, with no clear D. The CDR3 has 14 residues. Trimming took 0 bases from V and 1 from J, leaving 4 bases between them. CDR1 is ENHRY and CDR2 is SYGVKD in the germline V gene. The CDR3 spells CAISESESNQPQHF. Written as DNA, the CDR3 is TGTGCCATCAGTGAGTCAGAGAGCAATCAGCCCCAGCATTTT.

About this clone: Other DNA sequences of this sample code for an identical CDR3. The V gene is TRBV18, the J gene TRBJ1-1; 7 bases line up with TRBD1. Germline-derived CDR1 and CDR2 are KGHSH and LQKENI. CDR3 size: 14 residues. After removal of 3 bases from V and 3 bases from J, the junction contained 4 bases not matched to a gene. As DNA, the CDR3 is TGTGCCAGCTCACCTCTTACAGGGGACACTGAAGCTTTCTTT. This codes for CASSPLTGDTEAFF.

The rearrangement links TRBV3-1 (or the pseudogene TRBV3-2) to TRBJ2-7; D unclear. CDR3 length equals 12 residues. V shed 5 bases and J shed 5 bases, with 10 bases lying between them. Germline CDR1 LGHDT, CDR2 YNNKEL (reference sequence). The CDR3 spells CASSGQANEQYF. The CDR3 nucleotides are TGTGCCAGCAGCGGCCAGGCCAACGAGCAGTACTTC.

The CDR3 region has the DNA TGTGCCAGCAGCGTCCCCTCCCAGATTTTGGATGGCTACACCTTC. Amino acid sequence: CASSVPSQILDGYTF. The chain combines TRBV5-6 with TRBJ1-2; D remains ambiguous. V lost 4 bases to trimming and J lost 6 bases, with 19 bases between them. This CDR3 has 15 residues. Per germline, CDR1 SGHDT and CDR2 YYEEEE. The full variable domain, rest sourced from reference TRBV5-6 and TRBJ1-2, is DAGVTQSPTHLIKTRGQQVTLRCSPKSGHDTVSWYQQALGQGPQFIFQYYEEEERQRGNFPDRFSGHQFPNYSSELNVNALLLGDSALYLCASSVPSQILDGYTFGSGTRLTVV.

The rearrangement uses TRBV30 and TRBJ1-3; D not resolved. Germline-derived CDR1 and CDR2 are GTSNPN and SVGIG (reference sequence). This CDR3 has 15 amino acids. V shed 0 bases and J shed 0 bases, with 9 bases lying between them. The DNA for the CDR3 is TGTGCCTGGAGTGTCAGAGGGATCTCTGGAAACACCATATATTTT. It specifies CAWSVRGISGNTIYF.

V and J are TRBV25-1 and TRBJ2-2, with 9 bases aligning to TRBD2. With V trimmed by 3 bases and J by 2 bases, 4 bases remained unmatched. Germline V gives CDR1 MGHDK, CDR2 SYGVNS. The CDR3 totals 16 residues. The CDR3 nucleotides are TGTGCCAGCAGTGAGTTAGCGGGGGAAAACACCGGGGAGCTGTTTTTT. Translating it yields CASSELAGENTGELFF.

This chain joins TRBV3-1 (or the pseudogene TRBV3-2) and TRBJ2-5, with TRBD2 matching 12 bases. This CDR3 is 15 amino acids long. Germline V lookup: CDR1 LGHDT, CDR2 YNNKEL (reference sequence). Trimming removed 6 bases from V and 4 bases from J; junction bases left unmatched: 6. The CDR3 region has the DNA TGTGCCAGCAGGGACCTAGCGGGGGGGCGAGAGACCCAGTACTTC. Translating gives CASRDLAGGRETQYF.

The chain links TRBV5-1 to TRBJ2-3; 16 bases agree with TRBD2. The V segment lost 5 bases and the J segment 3 bases; nucleotides outside the gene matches: 9. Looked up from germline, CDR1 is SGHRS and CDR2 is YFSETQ. This CDR3 contains 18 residues. CDR3 DNA sequence: TGCGCCAGCAGAGCAAGCCCGGGACTAGCGGGGGGGACAGATACGCAGTATTTT. This encodes CASRASPGLAGGTDTQYF.

The chain recombines TRBV6-1 with TRBJ1-1; 8 bases map to TRBD1. Trimming took 4 bases from V and 1 from J; bases not matched to a gene: 11. This CDR3 has 17 residues. The germline V gene has CDR1 MNHNS and CDR2 SASEGT. CDR3 sequence (DNA): TGTGCCAGCAGTGGCAGACAGGGGAGACCAACGAACACTGAAGCTTTCTTT. Translation gives CASSGRQGRPTNTEAFF.

The gene calls are TRBV3-1 (or the pseudogene TRBV3-2) and TRBJ1-1, with a tentative D call TRBD1 (6 bases). The CDR3 runs 13 residues. The germline V gene encodes CDR1 LGHDT and CDR2 YNNKEL (reference sequence). Trimming took 6 bases from V and 5 from J, leaving 13 bases between them. In nucleotides, the CDR3 is TGTGCCAGCAGATACAGGGCGGGTACTGAAGCTTTCTTT. The encoded protein is CASRYRAGTEAFF.

This clone was found many times. This rearrangement joins TRBV30 to TRBJ1-1; 7 bases align to TRBD1. This CDR3 has 15 amino acids. J gave up 0 bases and V 1 base, and 5 bases lay outside the gene matches. Germline V gene data show CDR1 as GTSNPN and CDR2 as SVGIG (reference sequence). CDR3 sequence: CAWSAKGAVNTEAFF. The CDR3 nucleotides read TGTGCCTGGAGTGCAAAGGGGGCCGTGAACACTGAAGCTTTCTTT.

The chain is built from TRBV19 and TRBJ1-1; D might be TRBD1 (5 bases). The germline V and J ends were trimmed by 5 bases and 0 bases, with 10 bases remaining between them. CDR1 and CDR2 from the germline V gene are LNHDA and SQIVND (reference sequence). This CDR3 has 14 amino acids. The CDR3 DNA is TGTGCCAGTAGTTCCACAGGCATGAACACTGAAGCTTTCTTT. Translation gives CASSSTGMNTEAFF.

This clone was seen only a few times. The V gene is TRBV12-5, the J gene TRBJ2-7, with 8 bases identical to TRBD1. CDR1 is LGHNT and CDR2 is FRNRAP in the germline V gene. CDR3 length: 15 amino acids. V lost 7 bases and J lost 0; bases outside the gene matches: 8. CDR3 bases: TGTGCTAGTGCCAAGGGACAGGTCGACTCCTACGAGCAGTACGTC. As protein: CASAKGQVDSYEQYV.

The J gene is TRBJ2-2, the V gene TRBV7-2, with D perhaps matching TRBD2 (6 bases). Germline V CDR1 and CDR2: SGHTA, FQGNSA. CDR3 length: 15 residues. V gave up 2 bases and J gave up 1 base, with 8 bases separating them. DNA of the CDR3: TGTGCCAGCAGCTTACGGCGGGGGAACACCGGGGAGCTGTTTTTT. Protein sequence: CASSLRRGNTGELFF.